Each of the 30 T cell receptor beta chains below was sequenced from the same sample in a study of Ad26.COV2.S vaccination and SARS-CoV-2 variants. Using immunoSEQ multiplex PCR, the repertoire was profiled, and TCRdb retains in-frame clones only, with some absent. The data contain some 640,000 clones, around 90% of them singletons. Treatment meaning: around 19 received Ad26.COV2.S at low or high dose, single or two shots; five or six received placebo; per-sample allocation not given. The study sampled participants on day 63 after the first vaccine or placebo injection. The sample here was peripheral blood, taken in a trial of Ad26.COV2.S vaccine versus placebo. These receptors were collected from a person between 18 and 65 years old who received the Ad26.COV2.S COVID-19 vaccine or a placebo.

This sequence joins TRBV2 and TRBJ2-5, with 8 bases fitting TRBD1. V trimming: 10 bases; J trimming: 5 bases; junction bases outside the gene matches: 9. CDR3 length equals 13 residues. Germline V gene lookup returns CDR1 SNHLY and CDR2 FYNNEI. This CDR3 is CATQGAPSETQYF. The CDR3 coding sequence is TGTGCCACTCAGGGGGCGCCGTCTGAGACCCAGTACTTC.

The V gene is TRBV4-1, the J gene TRBJ2-7; 8 nucleotides align to TRBD1. Germline V gene sequence: CDR1 MGHRA, CDR2 YSYEKL. The CDR3 loop spans 15 amino acids. V gave up 3 bases and J gave up 6 bases; unmatched junction bases: 10. The CDR3 DNA sequence: TGCGCCAGCAGCCAGACGGGACAGGTCTCGGGCGAGCAGTACTTC. It is translated as CASSQTGQVSGEQYF.

The chain links TRBV19 to TRBJ1-5, with D unclear. V shed 7 bases and J shed 6 bases, with 16 bases lying between them. CDR3 length equals 14 residues. CDR1 and CDR2 (germline): LNHDA, SQIVND (reference sequence). The CDR3 reads CASTQWGDSQPQHF. DNA of the CDR3: TGTGCCAGTACCCAATGGGGAGATAGTCAGCCCCAGCATTTT.

This sequence joins TRBV4-1 and TRBJ2-2; D unclear. The length of the CDR3 is 13 residues. CDR1 MGHRA and CDR2 YSYEKL come from the germline V gene. The V and J ends lost 4 bases and 8 bases respectively, with 11 bases between them. The CDR3 DNA reads TGCGCCAGCAGCCCCCTTTTTGGAGGGGAGCTGTTTTTT. This translates into CASSPLFGGELFF.

The chain combines TRBV2 with TRBJ1-5, with a weak D call TRBD1 (6 bases). V was pared by 1 base and J by 6 bases, with 10 bases between. CDR3 length: 14 residues. Germline CDR1 SNHLY, CDR2 FYNNEI. The CDR3 spells CASSEEQGGQPQHF. CDR3 DNA sequence: TGTGCCAGCAGTGAAGAACAGGGTGGTCAGCCCCAGCATTTT.

V is TRBV10-3 and J is TRBJ2-5; TRBD2 is a possible D gene (5 bases). Germline-derived CDR1 and CDR2 are ENHRY and SYGVKD. V gave up 6 bases and J gave up 0 bases, with 8 bases separating them. The CDR3 sequence is 13 residues long. Here the CDR3 DNA reads TGTGCCATCAGAGACTACAACCAAGAGACCCAGTACTTC. Amino acid sequence: CAIRDYNQETQYF.

The chain carries TRBV10-3 and TRBJ1-5; unclear D gene. Trimming removed 5 bases from V and 4 bases from J, with 9 bases in between. The CDR3 has 13 amino acids. In germline, CDR1 is ENHRY, CDR2 SYGVKD. CDR3 residues: CAISTNSNQPQHF. As DNA, the CDR3 is TGTGCCATCAGTACTAATAGTAATCAGCCCCAGCATTTT.

The chain is built from TRBV9 and TRBJ2-3; tentatively, D is TRBD2 (6 bases). The V gene's germline CDR1 is SGDLS and CDR2 YYNGEE. Deletions cut 0 bases from V and 0 bases from J, with 14 bases between. The CDR3 length is 17 residues. CDR3 DNA sequence: TGTGCCAGCAGCGTAGATCCCCACGGGGGTAGCACAGATACGCAGTATTTT. This encodes CASSVDPHGGSTDTQYF. Drawing the rest from reference TRBV9 and TRBJ2-3, the complete variable domain is DSGVTQTPKHLITATGQRVTLRCSPRSGDLSVYWYQQSLDQGLQFLIQYYNGEERAKGNILERFSAQQFPDLHSELNLSSLELGDSALYFCASSVDPHGGSTDTQYFGPGTRLTVL.

The V call is TRBV5-1, the J call TRBJ2-2; D gene uncertain. The CDR3 has 13 residues. CDR1 and CDR2 (germline): SGHRS, YFSETQ. With 7 bases removed from V and 4 bases from J, the gap between germline ends came to 11 bases. DNA of the CDR3: TGCGCCAGCCAAGTGGGCCTCACCGGGGAGCTGTTTTTT. Its protein is CASQVGLTGELFF.

The rearrangement joins TRBV6-2 or TRBV6-3 to TRBJ2-5; D unclear. This CDR3 region has 12 residues. The ends were cut back, 5 bases at V and 1 base at J, with 5 bases in the middle. Germline-derived CDR1 and CDR2 are MNHEY and SVGEGT. Written as DNA, the CDR3 is TGTGCCAGCAGTCGCCTCCAAGAGACCCAGTACTTC. Residues: CASSRLQETQYF.

V usage is TRBV7-9 and J usage is TRBJ2-7; 8 bases align to TRBD2. Trimming cost V 5 bases and J 2 bases; bases outside gene matches: 11. The germline gives CDR1 SEHNR, CDR2 FQNEAQ (reference sequence). This CDR3 has 16 amino acids. CDR3 bases: TGTGCCAGCAGCGATCCTAGCGGGTCAAAGACCTACGAGCAGTACTTC. As protein: CASSDPSGSKTYEQYF.

Comments on this clone: Sequence at one end of the junction differs from germline and may be a read error. The chain recombines TRBV7-7 with TRBJ2-2, with TRBD2 matching over 13 bases. Per germline, CDR1 SSHAT and CDR2 FNYEAQ (reference sequence). CDR3 length: 17 amino acids. CDR3 sequence reads: CASSLRTSGSGPGELFF. In DNA, the CDR3 is TGTGCTAGCAGCTTAAGGACTAGCGGGAGTGGTCCCGGGGAGCTGTTTTTT. The variable domain in full, completed from reference TRBV7-7 and TRBJ2-2, reads GAGVSQSPRYKVTKRGQDVTLRCDPISSHATLYWYQQALGQGPEFLTYFNYEAQPDKSGLPSDRFSAERPEGSISTLTIQRTEQRDSAMYRCASSLRTSGSGPGELFFGEGSRLTVL.

V gene TRBV4-1 combines with J gene TRBJ1-1, with unresolved D. This CDR3 contains 14 residues. Trimming removed 0 bases at V and 1 base at J, with 6 bases between. Per germline, CDR1 MGHRA and CDR2 YSYEKL. The CDR3 DNA reads TGCGCCAGCAGCCAAGAAAGAGGGAACACTGAAGCTTTCTTT. It codes for CASSQERGNTEAFF.

The rearrangement uses TRBV19 and TRBJ1-6; 8 nucleotides agree with TRBD1. The ends lost 5 bases at V and 11 bases at J; junction bases unmatched: 20. The CDR3 extends over 18 amino acids. From germline, CDR1 is LNHDA and CDR2 SQIVND (reference sequence). CDR3 region: CASSRGTGTGPSSTPLHF. The CDR3 DNA sequence: TGTGCCAGTAGTCGCGGTACCGGGACAGGCCCCTCGTCGACACCCCTCCACTTT.

The chain employs TRBV27 and TRBJ2-7, with D maybe TRBD2 (5 bases). In germline, CDR1 is MNHEY, CDR2 SMNVEV (reference sequence). V lost 8 bases and J lost 0, with 14 bases in between. The CDR3 runs to 14 residues. The CDR3 coding sequence is TGTGCCAGCCCAGCGGTTCTAAGCTCCTACGAGCAGTACTTC. Protein: CASPAVLSSYEQYF.

The V gene is TRBV9, the J gene TRBJ2-1; TRBD2 agrees at 11 bases. Germline CDR1 reads SGDLS; CDR2 reads YYNGEE. V shed 7 bases and J 6 bases; nucleotides not matched to a gene: 3. The length of the CDR3 is 13 residues. In DNA form, the CDR3 reads TGTGCCAGCGCCCTAGCGGGAGGCAATGAGCAGTTCTTC. Translation gives CASALAGGNEQFF.

This chain uses TRBV29-1 with TRBJ2-3; TRBD2 agrees at 8 bases. Germline CDR1 is SQVTM and CDR2 is ANQGSEA. The CDR3 covers 13 residues. V lost 5 bases, J lost 2 bases, and 3 bases stayed unmatched. CDR3 sequence (DNA): TGCAGCGTTACTAGCGGTTACACAGATACGCAGTATTTT. Translated, it gives CSVTSGYTDTQYF.

V is TRBV10-3 and J is TRBJ1-5; D call uncertain. V lost 10 bases and J lost 2, with 15 bases in between. The CDR3 totals 14 residues. The germline gives CDR1 ENHRY, CDR2 SYGVKD. CDR3 sequence: CATTAGFGNQPQHF. CDR3 in DNA: TGTGCCACCACTGCGGGGTTCGGCAATCAGCCCCAGCATTTT.

The chain couples TRBV3-1 (or the pseudogene TRBV3-2) to TRBJ1-3; unclear D gene. CDR1 is LGHDT, CDR2 YNNKEL, per germline (reference sequence). V was pared by 3 bases and J by 2 bases, with 11 bases between. CDR3 length equals 15 residues. The CDR3 loop is CASSHSVDPGNTIYF. The DNA for the CDR3 is TGTGCCAGCAGCCATTCCGTTGACCCTGGAAACACCATATATTTT.

CDR3 DNA sequence: TGCGCCAGCAGCCAAGACGGGACCTCCCTGGGAGATACGCAGTATTTT. This encodes CASSQDGTSLGDTQYF. The chain combines TRBV4-3 with TRBJ2-3; D possibly uses TRBD1 or TRBD2 (5 bases each). Per the germline V gene, CDR1 is LGHNA and CDR2 is YSLEER. The CDR3 consists of 16 residues. The V and J ends lost 0 bases and 5 bases respectively, with 15 bases between them.

This chain joins TRBV5-3 and TRBJ2-4; the D is unclear. TRBV5-3 is known as an ORF, though its function is uncertain. V lost 1 base, J lost 0 bases, and 11 bases lay in between. CDR3 length: 16 residues. CDR3 loop: CARSLRRLVAKNIQYF. The CDR3 DNA reads as TGTGCCAGAAGCTTGAGGAGATTGGTAGCCAAAAACATTCAGTACTTC.

The chain's CDR3 is CASSSGDSNQPQHF. For the CDR3, the DNA is TGTGCCAGCAGCTCCGGAGATAGCAATCAGCCCCAGCATTTT. The V and J genes are TRBV13 and TRBJ1-5, with no clear D. This CDR3 has 14 amino acids. Germline-derived CDR1 and CDR2 are PRHDT and FYEKMQ (reference sequence). V lost 4 bases, J lost 0 bases, and 7 bases lay in between.

CDR3 loop: CASSLVAGGSYGYTF. Written as DNA, the CDR3 is TGTGCCAGCAGCTTAGTGGCAGGGGGCAGCTATGGCTACACCTTC. This rearrangement joins TRBV7-2 to TRBJ1-2; 8 positions agree with TRBD1. The trim removed 1 base at V and 4 bases at J, leaving 5 bases unmatched. Germline V gene lookup returns CDR1 SGHTA and CDR2 FQGNSA. The CDR3 has 15 amino acids. Drawing the rest from reference TRBV7-2 and TRBJ1-2, the complete variable domain is GAGVSQSPSNKVTEKGKDVELRCDPISGHTALYWYRQSLGQGLEFLIYFQGNSAPDKSGLPSDRFSAERTGGSVSTLTIQRTQQEDSAVYLCASSLVAGGSYGYTFGSGTRLTVV.

This chain uses TRBV5-4 with TRBJ2-1, with TRBD1 matching over 10 bases. This CDR3 has 15 amino acids. The junction had 7 bases not matched to a gene; V was cut back by 4 bases and J by 6 bases. Germline CDR1 is SGHNT and CDR2 is YYREEE (reference sequence). CDR3 in DNA: TGTGCCAGCAGCCCCCCCGGGACAGGGGTCAATGAGCAGTTCTTC. Amino acid sequence: CASSPPGTGVNEQFF.

This clone was seen only once. This chain joins TRBV2 and TRBJ2-7, with 9 bases fitting TRBD1. V shed 6 bases and J 5 bases; nucleotides not matched to a gene: 8. This CDR3 region has 14 residues. Germline lookup yields CDR1 SNHLY and CDR2 FYNNEI. CDR3 amino acids: CASRTDRGQDEQYF. As DNA, the CDR3 is TGTGCCAGCAGGACGGACAGGGGCCAGGACGAGCAGTACTTC.

The V and J genes are TRBV9 and TRBJ1-6; D unclear. The V gene's germline CDR1 is SGDLS and CDR2 YYNGEE. The germline V and J ends were trimmed by 0 bases and 6 bases, with 10 bases remaining between them. This CDR3 contains 15 residues. The CDR3: CASSVAPDPNSPLHF. The CDR3 DNA reads TGTGCCAGCAGCGTAGCGCCAGACCCTAATTCACCCCTCCACTTT.

In regard to this clone: Different DNA sequences within this sample yield the same CDR3. The chain is built from TRBV4-2 and TRBJ2-5; D gene unclear. The CDR3 runs to 12 residues. V lost 0 bases and J 4 bases, leaving 3 bases between the germline ends. Germline V gene lookup returns CDR1 LGHNA and CDR2 YNFKEQ. CDR3 amino acids: CASSQEGETQYF. As DNA, the CDR3 is TGTGCCAGCAGCCAAGAGGGAGAGACCCAGTACTTC.

The V gene is TRBV4-3, the J gene TRBJ2-1; D is tentatively TRBD1 or TRBD2 (6 bases each). Germline values: CDR1 LGHNA, CDR2 YSLEER. Trimming removed 0 bases at V and 8 bases at J, with 14 bases between. This CDR3 comprises 15 residues. The CDR3 is CASSQEANREDEQFF. CDR3 nucleotide sequence: TGCGCCAGCAGCCAAGAAGCGAACAGGGAGGATGAGCAGTTCTTC.

The chain employs TRBV7-9 and TRBJ1-2; possibly TRBD1 for D (5 bases). Germline V gives CDR1 SEHNR, CDR2 FQNEAQ (reference sequence). The CDR3 runs 12 residues. V was trimmed by 4 bases and J by 2 bases, leaving 5 bases between them. This CDR3 is CASSWDNYGYTF. CDR3 DNA sequence: TGTGCCAGCAGCTGGGACAACTATGGCTACACCTTC.

The rearrangement links TRBV5-1 to TRBJ2-3; D is uncertain. CDR3 length: 15 residues. Per the germline V gene, CDR1 is SGHRS and CDR2 is YFSETQ. The germline V and J ends were trimmed by 7 bases and 2 bases, with 17 bases remaining between them. The CDR3 DNA reads as TGCGCCAGCCAAATGACGTCCGGGTTCACAGATACGCAGTATTTT. It translates to CASQMTSGFTDTQYF.